The 20 T cell receptor beta chains below all came from one sample that was sequenced in a study of blood T cells in healthy people across ages (dated by TCRdb to about 2015). Libraries came from 5' RACE. Sequencer: Illumina HiSeq 2500. The second PCR ran for about 7 to 11 cycles and used a J-beta primer mix along with a sample-barcoded 5' primer. Using fastp trimming at Q25 and MiXCR clonotype assembly, TCRdb reanalyzed the public sequencing data and kept in-frame beta chains. Rows merge per CDR3 protein into single entries with the most common DNA and genes. The sample profile shows some 1.5 million distinct CDR3 sequences; 28% of them were found once. The top ten clonotypes cover about 7.7% of the sample. The specimen was blood. These receptors originate from a woman in her 30s in good health.

The chain carries TRBV10-3 and TRBJ1-1; D remains ambiguous. CDR3 length: 11 residues. Trimming left V 8 bases short and J 4 bases short, with 8 bases between. Germline loops: CDR1 ENHRY, CDR2 SYGVKD. The chain's CDR3 is CAIAAATEAFF. Here the CDR3 DNA reads TGTGCCATCGCAGCTGCCACTGAAGCTTTCTTT.

In regard to this clonotype: This may be a read error, as it is one base from a much larger clone. The chain combines TRBV29-1 with TRBJ2-3, with 12 bases aligning to TRBD2. V gave up 7 bases and J gave up 0 bases; unmatched junction bases: 8. Germline V CDR1 and CDR2: SQVTM, ANQGSEA. The CDR3 runs to 16 residues. The CDR3 DNA reads TGCAGCGCGACGGGACTAGCGGGCTCTAGCACAGATACGCAGTATTTT. Its translation is CSATGLAGSSTDTQYF.

The chain carries TRBV27 and TRBJ2-1; weak D call: TRBD2 (7 bases). From germline, CDR1 is MNHEY and CDR2 SMNVEV (reference sequence). The CDR3 consists of 15 residues. Deletions cut 4 bases from V and 8 bases from J, with 18 bases between. The CDR3 DNA sequence: TGTGCCAGCAGTTGGGGGCGACTAGCCAACGATGAGCAGTTCTTC. Translation gives CASSWGRLANDEQFF.

This clonotype was recorded many times. The chain carries TRBV29-1 and TRBJ2-3; possibly TRBD2 for D (6 bases). V dropped 7 bases and J dropped 2 bases, with 19 bases sitting between them. CDR1 is SQVTM and CDR2 is ANQGSEA in the germline V gene. This CDR3 has 15 amino acids. CDR3 region: CSAPPWEEHTDTQYF. CDR3 sequence (DNA): TGCAGCGCCCCACCTTGGGAGGAGCACACAGATACGCAGTATTTT.

This chain connects TRBV29-1 to TRBJ1-2, with D hard to call. The CDR3 sequence is 12 residues long. CDR1 is SQVTM, CDR2 ANQGSEA, per germline. V shed 6 bases and J shed 8 bases, with 16 bases lying between them. CDR3 coding DNA: TGCAGCGTGGAGGACCTTTTTAGGGGCTACACCTTC. The encoded protein is CSVEDLFRGYTF.

The rearrangement joins TRBV5-1 to TRBJ2-1; D is possibly TRBD2 (5 bases). The assigned J gene may be wrong: the sequence end matches TRBJ2-7 better. This CDR3 has 14 amino acids. Germline values: CDR1 SGHRS, CDR2 YFSETQ. CDR3 sequence reads: CASSLRADYNEQYF. The CDR3 coding sequence is TGCGCCAGCAGCTTGAGGGCAGACTACAATGAGCAGTACTTC.

This clonotype was counted many times. This rearrangement joins TRBV29-1 to TRBJ1-2; 7 bases align to TRBD1. The CDR3 is 15 amino acids. V dropped 7 bases and J dropped 4; count of bases not matched to a gene: 15. The germline V gene has CDR1 SQVTM and CDR2 ANQGSEA. Here the CDR3 reads CSADGGGGMVYGYTF. CDR3 nucleotide sequence: TGCAGCGCCGACGGTGGAGGGGGCATGGTCTATGGCTACACCTTC. The complete variable domain, with remaining parts taken from reference TRBV29-1 and TRBJ1-2, reads SAVISQKPSRDICQRGTSLTIQCQVDSQVTMMFWYRQQPGQSLTLIATANQGSEATYESGFVIDKFPISRPNLTFSTLTVSNMSPEDSSIYLCSADGGGGMVYGYTFGSGTRLTVV.

In its sample, this clonotype was seen many times. This chain uses TRBV3-1 with TRBJ2-7; the D gene is possibly TRBD2 (6 bases). V shed 3 bases and J shed 3 bases, with 12 bases lying between them. Germline CDR1 LGHDT, CDR2 YNNKEL (reference sequence). This CDR3 region has 14 residues. CDR3 loop: CASSHPGLGYEQYF. CDR3 DNA: TGTGCCAGCAGCCACCCGGGACTGGGCTACGAGCAGTACTTC.

This clonotype came up many times. This chain joins TRBV10-3 and TRBJ1-5; TRBD1 aligns across 10 bases. The germline V gene encodes CDR1 ENHRY and CDR2 SYGVKD. The CDR3 runs 13 residues. V lost 6 bases to trimming and J lost 5 bases; unmatched junction nucleotides: 1. CDR3 protein: CAIRGQGDQPQHF. The CDR3 DNA reads as TGTGCCATCAGAGGACAGGGGGATCAGCCCCAGCATTTT.

In regard to this clonotype: No conserved phenylalanine or tryptophan is present at the end of the CDR3, so a read error is the likely explanation. The rearrangement uses TRBV3-1 and TRBJ2-5, with D uncertain. This CDR3 has 14 residues. The germline gives CDR1 LGHDT, CDR2 YNNKEL (reference sequence). V lost 0 bases and J lost 3, with 8 bases in between. CDR3 region: CASSQDSLKETQYL. In DNA form, the CDR3 reads TGTGCCAGCAGCCAAGACAGCTTGAAAGAGACCCAGTACTTA.

This clonotype was observed a few times. The chain couples TRBV10-1 to TRBJ1-1, with 12 bases lining up with TRBD1. This CDR3 spans 15 amino acids. V lost 4 bases to trimming and J lost 5 bases; unmatched junction nucleotides: 5. Germline CDR1 reads WNHNN; CDR2 reads SYGVQD (reference sequence). The CDR3 reads CASSAGTGGRTEAFF. Written as DNA, the CDR3 is TGCGCCAGCAGTGCCGGGACAGGGGGCCGAACTGAAGCTTTCTTT.

V gene TRBV20-1 combines with J gene TRBJ1-2; TRBD1 aligns across 9 bases. There are 13 residues in the CDR3. Germline V gene data show CDR1 as DFQATT and CDR2 as SNEGSKA (reference sequence). The ends lost 5 bases at V and 2 bases at J; junction bases unmatched: 3. The CDR3 DNA is TGCAGTGCTGGGGACAGGGCCAACTATGGCTACACCTTC. As protein: CSAGDRANYGYTF.

The table lists this clonotype with many counts. CDR3 nucleotide sequence: TGTGCCAGCACCCGGACAGGAATCTACGAGCAGTACTTC. This codes for CASTRTGIYEQYF. The chain is built from TRBV7-2 and TRBJ2-7, with 7 bases that match TRBD1. Germline-derived CDR1 and CDR2 are SGHTA and FQGNSA. V gave up 7 bases and J gave up 3 bases; unmatched junction bases: 6. This CDR3 is built from 13 residues.

This clonotype was recorded at least ten times. The CDR3 here is CASSPRREGGYTF. The DNA for the CDR3 is TGTGCCAGCAGCCCAAGGCGGGAAGGCGGCTACACCTTC. The rearrangement joins TRBV7-9 to TRBJ1-2; D unclear. This CDR3 spans 13 amino acids. From germline, CDR1 is SEHNR and CDR2 FQNEAQ (reference sequence). V gave up 5 bases and J gave up 8 bases, with 15 bases separating them.

CDR3 nucleotide sequence: TGTGCCTGGAGTGGCCCCGGGGGGGCCGTAGATACGCAGTATTTT. Translated, it gives CAWSGPGGAVDTQYF. V usage is TRBV30 and J usage is TRBJ2-3; 8 bases are a match to TRBD2. The CDR3 is 15 amino acids. Germline values: CDR1 GTSNPN, CDR2 SVGIG (reference sequence). V dropped 1 base and J dropped 5; count of bases not matched to a gene: 8.

The V call is TRBV4-2, the J call TRBJ1-1; the match to TRBD1 covers 9 bases. With 5 bases clipped from V and 1 base from J, the junction kept 5 bases outside the gene matches. The CDR3 runs to 15 residues. Germline CDR1 LGHNA, CDR2 YNFKEQ. CDR3 amino acids: CASSFVTGGNTEAFF. In DNA, the CDR3 is TGTGCCAGCAGCTTCGTGACAGGGGGGAACACTGAAGCTTTCTTT.

This chain joins TRBV5-1 and TRBJ2-5, with 9 bases that match TRBD1. This CDR3 has 13 amino acids. V dropped 4 bases and J dropped 5; count of bases not matched to a gene: 3. CDR1 is SGHRS and CDR2 is YFSETQ in the germline V gene. CDR3 residues: CASSPQGAETQYF. The CDR3 DNA sequence: TGCGCCAGCAGCCCACAGGGGGCTGAGACCCAGTACTTC.

This clonotype was seen a few times. This chain joins TRBV3-1 and TRBJ1-4, with D unclear. The germline V and J ends were trimmed by 1 base and 8 bases, with 8 bases remaining between them. The CDR3 length is 13 residues. Germline V CDR1 and CDR2: LGHDT, YNNKEL (reference sequence). CDR3 bases: TGTGCCAGCAGCCAAGTCGGCAGGGAAAAACTGTTTTTT. Its translation: CASSQVGREKLFF.

This clonotype has a handful of counts. The V gene is TRBV2, the J gene TRBJ2-6; D not resolved. The CDR3 sequence is 17 residues long. Trimming left V 6 bases short and J 0 bases short, with 15 bases between. The germline gives CDR1 SNHLY, CDR2 FYNNEI. The CDR3 coding sequence is TGTGCCAGCAGCCGCGTGTCCCCGAGCTCTGGGGCCAACGTCCTGACTTTC. Its translation is CASSRVSPSSGANVLTF.

The chain combines TRBV5-1 with TRBJ2-1; 10 bases fit TRBD2. Germline CDR1 is SGHRS and CDR2 is YFSETQ. V lost 4 bases, J lost 7 bases, and 5 bases stayed unmatched. There are 14 residues in the CDR3. The CDR3 DNA reads TGCGCCAGCAGCCCAGCGGGGGGGACTAATGAGCAGTTCTTC. Amino acids: CASSPAGGTNEQFF. Using reference TRBV5-1 and TRBJ2-1 for the parts outside the CDR3, the full variable domain is KAGVTQTPRYLIKTRGQQVTLSCSPISGHRSVSWYQQTPGQGLQFLFEYFSETQRNKGNFPGRFSGRQFSNSRSEMNVSTLELGDSALYLCASSPAGGTNEQFFGPGTRLTVL.